This entry lists 26 T cell receptor beta chains sequenced from one sample in a study of neurological immune-mediated disorders (dated by TCRdb to about 2019). Receptor amplification or capture employed 5' RACE. The sequencing machine was an Illumina HiSeq 2500. TCRdb trimmed public reads at Q25 via fastp, called clones via MiXCR and kept in-frame beta chains. Each CDR3 protein gets just one entry, which takes the most common genes and DNA from the rows behind it. Recorded for this sample are 40,000 or so distinct CDR3 sequences; 2% to 3% of them occurred a single time. Less than 15% of the sample lies in the top ten. Sequenced sample: PBMCs. The receptors were sampled from a man younger than 45 with multiple sclerosis.

This clonotype was counted many times. The chain couples TRBV20-1 to TRBJ2-5; weak D call: TRBD2 (5 bases). The CDR3 is 14 residues long. Germline-derived CDR1 and CDR2 are DFQATT and SNEGSKA (reference sequence). Trimming pared 4 bases from V and 2 bases from J, leaving 14 bases between. In nucleotides, the CDR3 is TGCAGTGCTATCGCGATCGGACTTCAAGAGACCCAGTACTTC. Translating it yields CSAIAIGLQETQYF.

In its sample, this clonotype was seen many times. J is TRBJ1-4 and V is TRBV5-1; D may be TRBD1 (5 bases). CDR3 length: 15 residues. V dropped 0 bases and J dropped 7 bases, with 13 bases sitting between them. Germline CDR1 reads SGHRS; CDR2 reads YFSETQ. The CDR3 protein is CASSLGQAGGEKLFF. CDR3 sequence (DNA): TGCGCCAGCAGCTTGGGGCAGGCCGGGGGTGAAAAACTGTTTTTT.

This clonotype was detected ten times or more. The V call is TRBV20-1, the J call TRBJ1-1, with 8 bases matching TRBD1. V was clipped by 5 bases and J by 4 bases; unmatched bases: 6. CDR1 DFQATT and CDR2 SNEGSKA come from the germline V gene (reference sequence). The CDR3 loop spans 13 amino acids. CDR3 DNA sequence: TGCAGTGCTTCTACAGGGGGGGCCACTGAAGCTTTCTTT. Encoded protein: CSASTGGATEAFF.

In its sample, this clonotype was seen many times. The genes are TRBV20-1 and TRBJ2-3; perhaps TRBD1 as D (6 bases). Trimming pared 1 base from V and 2 bases from J, leaving 10 bases between. The germline V gene has CDR1 DFQATT and CDR2 SNEGSKA (reference sequence). The CDR3 loop spans 14 amino acids. CDR3 region: CSARAKGHTDTQYF. The DNA of the CDR3 is TGCAGTGCTAGAGCGAAGGGACACACAGATACGCAGTATTTT.

In this sample, this clonotype turned up many times. The V gene is TRBV5-1, the J gene TRBJ2-2; TRBD1 agrees at 10 bases. The CDR3 has 16 residues. V shed 2 bases and J 7 bases; nucleotides not matched to a gene: 8. Germline V gene data show CDR1 as SGHRS and CDR2 as YFSETQ. The CDR3 region has the DNA TGCGCCAGCAGCTTTCTCGACAGGGGGCGCGGCGGGGAGCTGTTTTTT. It specifies CASSFLDRGRGGELFF.

This clonotype was recorded at least ten times. The chain recombines TRBV6-6 with TRBJ1-5; 8 positions agree with TRBD1. Germline trimming cut 6 bases from V and 7 bases from J; bases unmatched to any gene: 11. The germline CDR1 and CDR2 sequences are MNHNY and SVGAGI (reference sequence). CDR3 size: 15 residues. DNA for the CDR3: TGTGCCAGCAGACTGACAGGGGATCCAGGACAGCCCCAGCATTTT. Protein: CASRLTGDPGQPQHF.

This clonotype was detected ten times or more. The J gene is TRBJ2-7, the V gene TRBV7-8; D tentatively fits TRBD1 or TRBD2 (6 bases each). Looked up from germline, CDR1 is SGHVS and CDR2 is FQNEAQ. V was shortened by 4 bases and J by 2 bases, with 12 bases between the two germline ends. There are 14 residues in the CDR3. The CDR3 loop is CASSSSGGPYEQYF. In nucleotides, the CDR3 is TGTGCCAGCAGCTCCTCCGGGGGCCCCTACGAGCAGTACTTC. The complete variable domain, with remaining parts taken from reference TRBV7-8 and TRBJ2-7, reads GAGVSQSPRYKVAKRGQDVALRCDPISGHVSLFWYQQALGQGPEFLTYFQNEAQLDKSGLPSDRFFAERPEGSVSTLKIQRTQQEDSAVYLCASSSSGGPYEQYFGPGTRLTVT.

This clonotype was recorded many times. The chain has TRBV12-3 or TRBV12-4 and TRBJ1-3, with a possible D match to TRBD1 (5 bases). The CDR3 loop spans 18 amino acids. The V end was cut by 5 bases, the J end by 0 bases, with 20 bases between. The CDR3 reads CASSGTPGLRFSGNTIYF. CDR3 sequence (DNA): TGTGCCAGCAGTGGGACTCCAGGTCTGAGGTTCTCTGGAAACACCATATATTTT.

This clonotype has at least ten counts. The rearrangement links TRBV28 to TRBJ2-1; 11 bases line up with TRBD1. V was clipped by 5 bases and J by 7 bases; unmatched bases: 7. Germline V CDR1 and CDR2: MDHEN, SYDVKM. CDR3 length: 15 amino acids. The CDR3, as DNA: TGTGCCAGCAGTAGGGGGACAGGGGGACCGAATGAGCAGTTCTTC. Encoded protein: CASSRGTGGPNEQFF.

This clonotype was recorded at least ten times. V is TRBV7-2 and J is TRBJ2-7; 7 nucleotides match TRBD1. Germline values: CDR1 SGHTA, CDR2 FQGNSA. The CDR3 has 14 residues. The J segment lost 2 bases and the V segment lost 4 bases, leaving 5 bases of the junction unmatched. This CDR3 reads CASSSGQATYEQYF. In nucleotides, the CDR3 is TGTGCCAGCAGCTCAGGACAGGCTACCTACGAGCAGTACTTC.

This clonotype came up many times. The chain links TRBV7-2 to TRBJ1-2; 9 nucleotides match TRBD1. The CDR3 spans 14 residues. Germline trimming cut 0 bases from V and 13 bases from J; bases unmatched to any gene: 9. Germline V CDR1 and CDR2: SGHTA, FQGNSA. The CDR3 DNA follows: TGTGCCAGCAGCTTAGCATGGGACAGGGAAACTTCCACCTTC. Protein product: CASSLAWDRETSTF.

A few counts support this clonotype. The rearrangement uses TRBV24-1 and TRBJ1-2, with TRBD1 identical over 9 bases. This CDR3 region has 15 residues. Looked up from germline, CDR1 is KGHDR and CDR2 is SFDVKD. The trim removed 4 bases at V and 5 bases at J, leaving 7 bases unmatched. CDR3 bases: TGTGCCACCAGTGAATGGACAGGGGCCAGATATGGCTACACCTTC. Amino acid sequence: CATSEWTGARYGYTF.

This clonotype was observed at least ten times. The rearrangement uses TRBV7-6 and TRBJ1-5; 10 bases match TRBD1. Trimming took 5 bases from V and 1 from J; bases not matched to a gene: 5. The germline V gene encodes CDR1 SGHVS and CDR2 FNYEAQ. This CDR3 has 16 residues. CDR3: CASSPGQGGSNQPQHF. The CDR3, as DNA: TGTGCCAGCAGCCCAGGACAGGGGGGGAGCAATCAGCCCCAGCATTTT. Based on the CDR3 plus reference TRBV7-6 and TRBJ1-5, the full variable domain is GAGVSQSPRYKVTKRGQDVALRCDPISGHVSLYWYRQALGQGPEFLTYFNYEAQQDKSGLPNDRFSAERPEGSISTLTIQRTEQRDSAMYRCASSPGQGGSNQPQHFGDGTRLSIL.

This clonotype is judged medium-sized. The genes are TRBV5-6 and TRBJ1-5; TRBD1 is a possible D gene (5 bases). CDR3 length equals 15 residues. Per the germline V gene, CDR1 is SGHDT and CDR2 is YYEEEE. V was shortened by 1 base and J by 0 bases, with 8 bases between the two germline ends. CDR3 sequence (DNA): TGTGCCAGCAGCTTGAGTGGGACTAGCAATCAGCCCCAGCATTTT. Translating gives CASSLSGTSNQPQHF. Drawing the rest from reference TRBV5-6 and TRBJ1-5, the complete variable domain is DAGVTQSPTHLIKTRGQQVTLRCSPKSGHDTVSWYQQALGQGPQFIFQYYEEEERQRGNFPDRFSGHQFPNYSSELNVNALLLGDSALYLCASSLSGTSNQPQHFGDGTRLSIL.

This clonotype occurred many times. The genes are TRBV7-8 and TRBJ2-2; maybe TRBD1 (5 bases). CDR1 is SGHVS and CDR2 is FQNEAQ in the germline V gene. This CDR3 comprises 15 residues. V lost 1 base and J lost 1, with 7 bases in between. In nucleotides, the CDR3 is TGTGCCAGCAGCTTAGGGGGCAGGAACACCGGGGAGCTGTTTTTT. It encodes CASSLGGRNTGELFF.

This clonotype was picked up many times. The chain carries TRBV12-3 or TRBV12-4 and TRBJ2-2; D ambiguous. V was pared by 1 base and J by 3 bases, with 15 bases between. This CDR3 contains 17 residues. The CDR3 protein is CASSLGPSTDYTGELFF. Written as DNA, the CDR3 is TGTGCCAGCAGTTTAGGGCCCTCGACGGATTACACCGGGGAGCTGTTTTTT.

This clonotype showed up many times. The chain links TRBV4-1 to TRBJ1-5; tentative D call: TRBD1 (5 bases). The CDR3 contains 15 residues. The germline gives CDR1 MGHRA, CDR2 YSYEKL. V was pared by 4 bases and J by 1 base, with 11 bases between. CDR3 DNA: TGCGCCAGCAGCCCGGCGGGGGAGAGCAATCAGCCCCAGCATTTT. It specifies CASSPAGESNQPQHF.

This clonotype occurred many times. The chain is built from TRBV27 and TRBJ2-3; tentatively, D is TRBD2 (6 bases). Trimming stripped 3 bases from V and 2 bases from J, with 9 bases between. The germline V gene has CDR1 MNHEY and CDR2 SMNVEV (reference sequence). This CDR3 spans 14 amino acids. Here the CDR3 DNA reads TGTGCCAGCAGTTTGGCGGGGTCCACAGATACGCAGTATTTT. Its protein product is CASSLAGSTDTQYF.

The chain links TRBV20-1 to TRBJ2-5; D not resolved. This CDR3 has 13 amino acids. V was pared by 3 bases and J by 1 base, with 9 bases between. Germline V gene lookup returns CDR1 DFQATT and CDR2 SNEGSKA (reference sequence). The CDR3 region is CSASRTVQETQYF. The DNA for the CDR3 is TGCAGTGCTAGTCGAACAGTCCAAGAGACCCAGTACTTC.

This clonotype was seen many times. This sequence joins TRBV6-5 and TRBJ1-1, with D perhaps TRBD1 (6 bases). The CDR3 is 13 residues long. Trimming stripped 6 bases from V and 7 bases from J, with 15 bases between. Per germline, CDR1 MNHEY and CDR2 SVGAGI. The CDR3 reads CASRLPDSLEAFF. The CDR3 region has the DNA TGTGCCAGCAGGCTGCCGGACAGCCTTGAAGCTTTCTTT.

This clonotype was counted at least ten times. The rearrangement links TRBV7-2 to TRBJ2-5, with D unresolved. The CDR3 is made up of 12 amino acids. Germline loops: CDR1 SGHTA, CDR2 FQGNSA. The V gene lost 6 bases and the J gene lost 7 bases, with 12 bases spanning the gap. The CDR3 bases are TGTGCCAGCAGTCTCTCTACGGGGACCCAGTACTTC. This gives the protein CASSLSTGTQYF.

Ten or more counts support this clonotype. The V gene is TRBV3-1, the J gene TRBJ2-7; D unclear. There are 14 residues in the CDR3. Looked up from germline, CDR1 is LGHDT and CDR2 is YNNKEL (reference sequence). V gave up 0 bases and J gave up 9 bases, with 15 bases separating them. Written as DNA, the CDR3 is TGTGCCAGCAGCCAAGAGCTGGACGCCGGTACGCAGTACTTC. Translated, it gives CASSQELDAGTQYF.

This clonotype was detected ten times or more. The CDR3 bases are TGTGCCAGCAGCCCAGGGACAGGGATGGGCTACGAGCAGTACTTC. Amino acid sequence: CASSPGTGMGYEQYF. The V gene is TRBV9, the J gene TRBJ2-7; 9 nucleotides line up with TRBD1. Per the germline V gene, CDR1 is SGDLS and CDR2 is YYNGEE. The CDR3 loop spans 15 amino acids. V was pared by 4 bases and J by 3 bases, with 8 bases of the junction left unmatched.

This clonotype was seen repeatedly, ten times or more. V gene TRBV20-1 combines with J gene TRBJ1-6; no clear D gene. The CDR3 sequence is 14 residues long. Germline-derived CDR1 and CDR2 are DFQATT and SNEGSKA (reference sequence). The germline V and J ends were trimmed by 3 bases and 6 bases, with 12 bases remaining between them. As DNA, the CDR3 is TGCAGTGCTAGTTCTAGTCAACCTAATTCACCCCTCCACTTT. Its protein product is CSASSSQPNSPLHF.

This clonotype was detected many times. V is TRBV5-1 and J is TRBJ1-6, with a tentative D call TRBD1 (6 bases). The CDR3 is made up of 19 amino acids. V dropped 0 bases and J dropped 10 bases, with 26 bases sitting between them. Germline V lookup: CDR1 SGHRS, CDR2 YFSETQ. The CDR3 loop reads CASSLGRGRLAQPPSPLHF. DNA of the CDR3: TGCGCCAGCAGCTTGGGCCGGGGGCGATTGGCCCAACCCCCCTCACCCCTCCACTTT.

The table lists this clonotype with many counts. The genes are TRBV20-1 and TRBJ2-7; TRBD2 agrees at 8 bases. Germline V gives CDR1 DFQATT, CDR2 SNEGSKA (reference sequence). The CDR3 contains 14 residues. Trimming cost V 4 bases and J 5 bases; bases outside gene matches: 10. CDR3 protein: CSAKREGLVDEQYF. The CDR3 nucleotides read TGCAGTGCTAAACGGGAGGGTCTCGTCGACGAGCAGTACTTC.